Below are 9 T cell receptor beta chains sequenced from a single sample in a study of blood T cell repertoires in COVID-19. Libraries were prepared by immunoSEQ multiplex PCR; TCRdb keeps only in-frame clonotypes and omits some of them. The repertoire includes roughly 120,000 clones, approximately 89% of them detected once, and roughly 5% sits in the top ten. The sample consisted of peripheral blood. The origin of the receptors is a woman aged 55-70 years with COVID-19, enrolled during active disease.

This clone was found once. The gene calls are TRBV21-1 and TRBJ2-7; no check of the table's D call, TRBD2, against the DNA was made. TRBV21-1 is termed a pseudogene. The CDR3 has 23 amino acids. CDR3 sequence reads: CASSNSPVDSQNSLDCSSYEQYF. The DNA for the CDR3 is TGTGCCAGCAGCAACTCGCCCGTAGACTCGCAAAACTCCCTGGACTGTAGCTCCTACGAGCAGTACTTC.

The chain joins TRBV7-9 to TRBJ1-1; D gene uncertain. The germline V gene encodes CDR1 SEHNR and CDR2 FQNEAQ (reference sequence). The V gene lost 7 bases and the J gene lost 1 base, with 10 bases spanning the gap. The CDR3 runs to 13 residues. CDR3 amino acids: CASTLEGNTEAFF. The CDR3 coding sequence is TGTGCCAGCACCCTTGAGGGGAACACTGAAGCTTTCTTT.

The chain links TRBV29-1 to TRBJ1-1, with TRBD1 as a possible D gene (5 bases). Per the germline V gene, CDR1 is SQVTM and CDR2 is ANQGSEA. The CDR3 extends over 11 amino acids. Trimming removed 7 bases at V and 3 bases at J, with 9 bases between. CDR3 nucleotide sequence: TGCAGCGCCCGACAGTACACTGAAGCTTTCTTT. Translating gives CSARQYTEAFF.

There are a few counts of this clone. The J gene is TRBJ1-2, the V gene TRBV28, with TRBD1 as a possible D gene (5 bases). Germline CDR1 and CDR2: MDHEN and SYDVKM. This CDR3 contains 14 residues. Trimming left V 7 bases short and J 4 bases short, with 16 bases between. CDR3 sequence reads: CASTLLAGFYGYTF. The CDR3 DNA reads TGTGCCAGCACTCTATTGGCAGGGTTCTATGGCTACACCTTC.

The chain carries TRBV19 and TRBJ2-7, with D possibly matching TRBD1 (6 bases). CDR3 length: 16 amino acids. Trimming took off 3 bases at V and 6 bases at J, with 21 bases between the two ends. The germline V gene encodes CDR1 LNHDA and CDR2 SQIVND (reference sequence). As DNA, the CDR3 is TGTGCCAGTAGTATTGGTGGCTCTACAGGGAGAGGCGAGCAGTACTTC. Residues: CASSIGGSTGRGEQYF. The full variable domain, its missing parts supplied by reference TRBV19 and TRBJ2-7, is DGGITQSPKYLFRKEGQNVTLSCEQNLNHDAMYWYRQDPGQGLRLIYYSQIVNDFQKGDIAEGYSVSREKKESFPLTVTSAQKNPTAFYLCASSIGGSTGRGEQYFGPGTRLTVT.

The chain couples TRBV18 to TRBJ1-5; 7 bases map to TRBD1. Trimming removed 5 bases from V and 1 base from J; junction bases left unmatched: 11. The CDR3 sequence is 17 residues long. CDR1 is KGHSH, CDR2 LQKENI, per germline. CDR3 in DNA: TGTGCCAGCTCAAGCCTTGGGCAGGGGGTGAGCAATCAGCCCCAGCATTTT. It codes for CASSSLGQGVSNQPQHF.

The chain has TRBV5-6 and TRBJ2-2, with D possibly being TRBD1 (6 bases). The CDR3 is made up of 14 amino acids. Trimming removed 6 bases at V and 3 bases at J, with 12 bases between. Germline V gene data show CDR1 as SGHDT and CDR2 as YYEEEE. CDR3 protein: CASKNRDYTGELFF. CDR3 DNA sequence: TGTGCCAGCAAAAACAGGGATTACACCGGGGAGCTGTTTTTT. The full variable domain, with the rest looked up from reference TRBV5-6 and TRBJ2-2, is DAGVTQSPTHLIKTRGQQVTLRCSPKSGHDTVSWYQQALGQGPQFIFQYYEEEERQRGNFPDRFSGHQFPNYSSELNVNALLLGDSALYLCASKNRDYTGELFFGEGSRLTVL.

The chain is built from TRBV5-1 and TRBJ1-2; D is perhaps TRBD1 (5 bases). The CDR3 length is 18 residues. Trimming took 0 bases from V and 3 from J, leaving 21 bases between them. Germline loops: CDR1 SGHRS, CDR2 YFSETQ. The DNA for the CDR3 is TGCGCCAGCAGCTTGGCCCCGTTCGGTTGGGGGGAGGACTATGGCTACACCTTC. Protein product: CASSLAPFGWGEDYGYTF.

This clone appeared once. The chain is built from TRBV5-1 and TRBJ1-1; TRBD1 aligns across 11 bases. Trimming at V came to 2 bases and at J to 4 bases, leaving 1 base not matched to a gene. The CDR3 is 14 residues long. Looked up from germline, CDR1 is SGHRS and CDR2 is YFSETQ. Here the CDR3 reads CASSLGTGGTEAFF. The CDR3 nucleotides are TGCGCCAGCAGCTTAGGGACAGGGGGCACTGAAGCTTTCTTT.